This entry lists 3 T cell receptor beta chains sequenced from one sample in a study of CD8 T cells in ankylosing spondylitis. A single record per CDR3 protein comes from TCRdb applying MiXCR to the 5' RACE reads. This sample has approximately 260,000 distinct CDR3 sequences; around 9.1% occur once, and the top ten carry 6.8%. Sequencing used blood, either unsorted or a sorted T cell fraction (not recorded which). Every receptor here comes from a male donor with ankylosing spondylitis or in good health (not recorded which).

The V call is TRBV9, the J call TRBJ2-5; TRBD2 is a possible D gene (6 bases). V shed 0 bases and J shed 7 bases, with 13 bases lying between them. The CDR3 extends over 14 amino acids. Germline V gene data show CDR1 as SGDLS and CDR2 as YYNGEE. The CDR3 sequence: CASSVEEGQGTQYF. The DNA of the CDR3 is TGTGCCAGCAGCGTAGAGGAGGGCCAGGGGACCCAGTACTTC.

The sample holds many counts of this clonotype. The chain combines TRBV6-5 with TRBJ2-7, with 9 bases identical to TRBD1. CDR3 length: 15 residues. The V gene's germline CDR1 is MNHEY and CDR2 SVGAGI. Losses at the gene ends were 2 bases for V and 2 bases for J; bases not matched to a gene: 4. This CDR3 is CASSYQGQGPYEQYF. CDR3 in DNA: TGTGCCAGCAGTTACCAGGGACAGGGTCCCTACGAGCAGTACTTC.

This clonotype was observed at least ten times. The gene calls are TRBV20-1 and TRBJ1-4; 10 bases are a match to TRBD1. Germline CDR1 DFQATT, CDR2 SNEGSKA (reference sequence). This CDR3 is 18 amino acids long. V was pared by 0 bases and J by 2 bases, with 9 bases of the junction left unmatched. CDR3 bases: TGCAGTGCTAGAGACAGACAGGGGGCGCACCCCACTAATGAAAAACTGTTTTTT. Its translation: CSARDRQGAHPTNEKLFF.